This TCR beta chain emerged from a study of T cell changes during pregnancy in multiple sclerosis. The sample holds one count of this clone. The CDR3 spans 15 residues. Per the germline V gene, CDR1 is SNHLY and CDR2 is FYNNEI. J gave up 4 bases and V 4 bases, and 3 bases lay outside the gene matches. The method was immunoSEQ multiplex PCR; TCRdb's version includes in-frame clones alone and lacks a portion of them. There are around 42,000 clones in the sample; 90% to 95% occur only once, and around 0.8% lies in the top ten. The rearrangement links TRBV2 to TRBJ2-2, with 10 bases identical to TRBD1. Sequencing was performed on CD4+ T cells from peripheral blood mononuclear cells, taken in the third trimester of pregnancy. The TCR originated in a female donor with multiple sclerosis, enrolled in a pregnancy study. The CDR3 is CASSGQGAATGELFF. The CDR3 DNA reads as TGTGCCAGCAGTGGACAGGGGGCGGCCACCGGGGAGCTGTTTTTT.